This TCR beta chain was observed in a study of cytomegalovirus exposure and HLA in healthy donors. As to this clone: Its antigen is undetermined.

General study results and limits: Cytomegalovirus-associated TCR beta chains were listed, numbering approximately 150.

Germline values: CDR1 SGHRS, CDR2 YFSETQ. With 0 bases removed from V and 4 bases from J, the gap between germline ends came to 10 bases. The CDR3 is 14 residues long. Sequencing was performed with immunoSEQ multiplex PCR; in TCRdb, only in-frame clones are kept and a portion is missing. This sample has about 200,000 clones, with around 86% found just once. The origin of this receptor is a woman aged 18 to 35 in good health and CMV-seropositive. The chain employs TRBV5-1 and TRBJ1-1; D remains ambiguous. The specimen was PBMCs. The CDR3 nucleotides read TGCGCCAGCAGCTTGGGGGCTTTGAGCACTGAAGCTTTCTTT. Encoded protein: CASSLGALSTEAFF.